This TCR beta chain originates from a study of blood T cell repertoires in COVID-19. Across the study: T cells, B-cell-depleted T cells, or PBMCs provided the cDNA or gDNA that served as material.

V was pared by 3 bases and J by 0 bases, with 12 bases between. The CDR3 length is 15 residues. Germline V lookup: CDR1 SGHRS, CDR2 YFSETQ. Sequencing was performed with immunoSEQ multiplex PCR; in TCRdb, only in-frame clones are kept and a portion is missing. The sample contains about 110,000 clones, 80% to 90% of which appear only once. The sample consisted of peripheral blood. The chain links TRBV5-1 to TRBJ1-2; the D is unclear. The receptor was isolated from a woman older than 75 with acute or convalescent COVID-19. The CDR3: CASSSGRLSNYGYTF. CDR3 nucleotide sequence: TGCGCCAGCAGCTCTGGCAGGCTCTCTAACTATGGCTACACCTTC.